This T cell receptor (beta chain) was sequenced in a study of cytomegalovirus exposure and HLA in healthy donors. Vbeta (60) and Jbeta (13) primers were used in the PCR. Clones were sequenced by immunoSEQ multiplex PCR, and TCRdb holds only the in-frame ones, with some missing. Here the sample spans roughly 88,000 clones, 69% being singletons. Study-level results: Roughly uniform sequencing depth across donors was assumed, possibly incorrectly.

This CDR3 spans 14 amino acids. V shed 7 bases and J 4 bases; nucleotides not matched to a gene: 9. In its sample, this clone was seen once. Its antigen is currently unknown. This chain links TRBV23-1 with TRBJ2-7; 8 bases are a match to TRBD1. TRBV23-1 is labeled an ORF, and its function is uncertain. Input material: PBMCs. The clonotype originates from a man aged 50 to 60 in good health and CMV-seronegative. CDR3 amino acids: CASIRTGKSYEQYF. CDR3 sequence (DNA): TGCGCCAGCATTAGGACAGGGAAATCTTACGAGCAGTACTTC.